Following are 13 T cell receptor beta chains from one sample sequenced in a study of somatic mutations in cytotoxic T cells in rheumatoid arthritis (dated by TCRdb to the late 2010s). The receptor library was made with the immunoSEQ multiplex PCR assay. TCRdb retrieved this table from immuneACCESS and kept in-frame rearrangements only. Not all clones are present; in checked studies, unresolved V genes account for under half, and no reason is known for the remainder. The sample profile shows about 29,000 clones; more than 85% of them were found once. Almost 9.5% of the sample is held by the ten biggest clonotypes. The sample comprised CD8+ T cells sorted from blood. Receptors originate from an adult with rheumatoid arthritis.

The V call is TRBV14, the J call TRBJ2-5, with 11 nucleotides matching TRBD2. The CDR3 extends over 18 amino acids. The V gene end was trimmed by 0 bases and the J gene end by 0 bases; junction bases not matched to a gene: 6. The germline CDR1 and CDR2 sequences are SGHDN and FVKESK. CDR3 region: CASSQDLAGGPYQETQYF. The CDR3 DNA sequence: TGTGCCAGCAGCCAAGATCTAGCGGGGGGCCCGTACCAAGAGACCCAGTACTTC. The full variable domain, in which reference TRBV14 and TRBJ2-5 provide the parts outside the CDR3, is EAGVTQFPSHSVIEKGQTVTLRCDPISGHDNLYWYRRVMGKEIKFLLHFVKESKQDESGMPNNRFLAERTGGTYSTLKVQPAELEDSGVYFCASSQDLAGGPYQETQYFGPGTRLLVL.

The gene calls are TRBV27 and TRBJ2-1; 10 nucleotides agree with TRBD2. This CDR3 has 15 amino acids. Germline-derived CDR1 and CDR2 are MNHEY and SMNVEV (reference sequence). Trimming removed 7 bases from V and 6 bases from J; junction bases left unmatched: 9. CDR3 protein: CASTKTSGIGNEQFF. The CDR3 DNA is TGTGCCAGCACGAAAACTAGCGGGATTGGCAATGAGCAGTTCTTC.

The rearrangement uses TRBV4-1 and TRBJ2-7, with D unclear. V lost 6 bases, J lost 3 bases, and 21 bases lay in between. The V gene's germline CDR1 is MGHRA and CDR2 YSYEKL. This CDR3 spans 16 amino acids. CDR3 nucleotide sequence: TGCGCCAGCAGGCCATCCGGGCGTGGGCCGATCTACGAGCAGTACTTC. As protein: CASRPSGRGPIYEQYF.

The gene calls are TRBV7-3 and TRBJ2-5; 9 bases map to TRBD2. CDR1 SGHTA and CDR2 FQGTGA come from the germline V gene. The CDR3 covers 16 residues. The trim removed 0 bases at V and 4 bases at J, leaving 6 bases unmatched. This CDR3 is CASSLTGGGAIETQYF. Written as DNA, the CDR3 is TGTGCCAGCAGCTTAACGGGCGGGGGGGCCATAGAGACCCAGTACTTC.

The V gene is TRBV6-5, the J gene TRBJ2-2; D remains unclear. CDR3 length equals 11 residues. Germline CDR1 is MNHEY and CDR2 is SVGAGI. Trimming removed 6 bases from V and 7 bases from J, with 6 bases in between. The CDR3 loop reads CASRDVGELFF. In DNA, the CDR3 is TGTGCCAGCAGGGACGTCGGGGAGCTGTTTTTT.

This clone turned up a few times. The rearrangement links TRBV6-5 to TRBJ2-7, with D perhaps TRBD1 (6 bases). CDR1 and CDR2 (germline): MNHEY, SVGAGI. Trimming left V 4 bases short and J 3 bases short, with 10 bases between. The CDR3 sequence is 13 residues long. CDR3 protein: CASSSARGYEQYF. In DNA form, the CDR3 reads TGTGCCAGCAGTTCGGCCAGGGGCTACGAGCAGTACTTC.

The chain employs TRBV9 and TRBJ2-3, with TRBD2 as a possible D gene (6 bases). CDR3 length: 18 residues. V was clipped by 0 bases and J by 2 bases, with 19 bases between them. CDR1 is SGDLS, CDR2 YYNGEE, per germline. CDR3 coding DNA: TGTGCCAGCAGCGTAGACAACGGGAGAACGGGGGTCACAGATACGCAGTATTTT. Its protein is CASSVDNGRTGVTDTQYF.

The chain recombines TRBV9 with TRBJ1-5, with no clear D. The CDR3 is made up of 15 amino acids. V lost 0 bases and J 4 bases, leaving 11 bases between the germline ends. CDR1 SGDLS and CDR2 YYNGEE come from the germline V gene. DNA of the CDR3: TGTGCCAGCAGCGTAGGAGGAACAGCTAATCAGCCCCAGCATTTT. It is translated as CASSVGGTANQPQHF.

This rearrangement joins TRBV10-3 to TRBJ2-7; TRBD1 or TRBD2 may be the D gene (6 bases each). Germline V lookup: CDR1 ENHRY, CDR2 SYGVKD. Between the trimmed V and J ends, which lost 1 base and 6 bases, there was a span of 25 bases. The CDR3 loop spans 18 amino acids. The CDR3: CAISEFFHRDSKGGEQYF. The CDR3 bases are TGTGCCATCAGTGAGTTTTTTCACCGGGACTCCAAAGGGGGCGAGCAGTACTTC.

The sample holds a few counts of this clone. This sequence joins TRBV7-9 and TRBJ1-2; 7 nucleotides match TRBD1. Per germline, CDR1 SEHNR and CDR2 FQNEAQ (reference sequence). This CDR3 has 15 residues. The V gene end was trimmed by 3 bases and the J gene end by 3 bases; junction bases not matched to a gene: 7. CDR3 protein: CASSLAPGGDYGYTF. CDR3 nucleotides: TGTGCCAGCAGCTTGGCCCCAGGGGGTGACTATGGCTACACCTTC. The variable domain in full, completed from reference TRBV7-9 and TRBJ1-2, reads DTGVSQNPRHKITKRGQNVTFRCDPISEHNRLYWYRQTLGQGPEFLTYFQNEAQLEKSRLLSDRFSAERPKGSFSTLEIQRTEQGDSAMYLCASSLAPGGDYGYTFGSGTRLTVV.

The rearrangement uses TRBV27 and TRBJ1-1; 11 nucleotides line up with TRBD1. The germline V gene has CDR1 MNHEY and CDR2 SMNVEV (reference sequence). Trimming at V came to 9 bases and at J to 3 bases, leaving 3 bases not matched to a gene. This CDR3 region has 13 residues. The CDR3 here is CASKGQGDTEAFF. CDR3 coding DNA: TGTGCCAGTAAGGGACAGGGGGACACTGAAGCTTTCTTT.

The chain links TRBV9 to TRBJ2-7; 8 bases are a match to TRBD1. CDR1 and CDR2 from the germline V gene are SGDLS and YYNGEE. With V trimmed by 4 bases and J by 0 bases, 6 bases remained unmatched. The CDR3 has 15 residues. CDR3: CASSPGTGFSYEQYF. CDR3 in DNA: TGTGCCAGCAGCCCCGGGACAGGATTCTCCTACGAGCAGTACTTC.

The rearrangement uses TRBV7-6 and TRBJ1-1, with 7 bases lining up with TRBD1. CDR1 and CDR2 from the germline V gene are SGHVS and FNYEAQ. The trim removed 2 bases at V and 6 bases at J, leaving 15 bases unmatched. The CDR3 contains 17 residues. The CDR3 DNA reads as TGTGCCAGCAGCTTATCAGATTATGGCAGGGGGGTCGCTGAAGCTTTCTTT. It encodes CASSLSDYGRGVAEAFF.